The rows below give T cell receptor beta chains drawn from one sample of a study of blood T cells in healthy people across ages. TCRdb processed the 5' RACE reads anew with MiXCR; each CDR3 protein has one entry. This table holds 1.5 million to 2 million distinct CDR3 sequences, about 35% found once. Sequenced input: blood. The origin of the receptors is a woman aged 30 to 39 in good health. Each CDR3 is given with its conserved first and last residue. Each record gives: D gene, CDR3 length, V gene, J gene, clone size, CDR3 protein, CDR3 DNA. The D gene is left open where the match is weak. Some rows mark clone size as missing; the rest say once, few, many or name a class of expanded clone.

d_call: -
cdr3_length: 16
v_call: TRBV7-2
j_call: TRBJ2-6
clone_size: few
cdr3_aa: CASSLSRFSGANVLTF
cdr3_nt: TGTGCCAGCAGCTTAAGCAGGTTCTCTGGGGCCAACGTCCTGACTTTC

d_call: TRBD1
cdr3_length: 15
v_call: TRBV5-1
j_call: TRBJ2-1
clone_size: few
cdr3_aa: CASSFGQGAMDEQFF
cdr3_nt: TGCGCCAGCAGCTTTGGGCAGGGGGCCATGGATGAGCAGTTCTTC

d_call: TRBD1
cdr3_length: 20
v_call: TRBV27
j_call: TRBJ1-5
clone_size: few
cdr3_aa: CASQNRGGGKTRISNQPQHF
cdr3_nt: TGTGCCAGCCAAAACAGGGGAGGAGGAAAAACTCGAATTAGCAATCAGCCCCAGCATTTT

d_call: -
cdr3_length: 13
v_call: TRBV29-1
j_call: TRBJ1-1
clone_size: -
cdr3_aa: CSVGDLVNTGAFF
cdr3_nt: TGCAGCGTTGGTGACTTGGTGAACACTGGAGCTTTCTTT

d_call: -
cdr3_length: 17
v_call: TRBV5-5
j_call: TRBJ2-7
clone_size: -
cdr3_aa: CASSYNRLARSSYEQYF
cdr3_nt: TGTGCCAGCAGCTATAATCGGTTGGCCAGGTCCTCCTACGAGCAGTACTTC

d_call: TRBD1
cdr3_length: 18
v_call: TRBV20-1
j_call: TRBJ1-2
clone_size: few
cdr3_aa: CSARDRLGQVRRSAGYTF
cdr3_nt: TGCAGTGCTAGAGATCGTTTGGGACAGGTGCGTCGCTCAGCGGGCTACACCTTC

d_call: -
cdr3_length: 14
v_call: TRBV28
j_call: TRBJ1-4
clone_size: few
cdr3_aa: CASSFQPQREKLFF
cdr3_nt: TGTGCCAGCAGTTTCCAACCCCAAAGAGAAAAACTGTTTTTT

d_call: TRBD2
cdr3_length: 17
v_call: TRBV27
j_call: TRBJ2-7
clone_size: -
cdr3_aa: CASSSRTSGRPTYEQYF
cdr3_nt: TGTGCCAGCAGTTCCCGGACTAGCGGGAGACCCACCTACGAGCAGTACTTC

d_call: -
cdr3_length: 14
v_call: TRBV7-9
j_call: TRBJ1-4
clone_size: few
cdr3_aa: CASSLQRPYEKLFF
cdr3_nt: TGTGCCAGCAGCTTACAGCGGCCTTACGAAAAACTGTTTTTT

d_call: TRBD1
cdr3_length: 14
v_call: TRBV5-1
j_call: TRBJ2-7
clone_size: -
cdr3_aa: CASNTGVNSYEQYF
cdr3_nt: TGCGCCAGCAATACAGGGGTTAACTCCTACGAGCAGTACTTC

d_call: -
cdr3_length: 15
v_call: TRBV4-2
j_call: TRBJ2-5
clone_size: many
cdr3_aa: CASSPSEGGPETQYF
cdr3_nt: TGTGCCAGCAGTCCATCCGAGGGGGGGCCGGAGACCCAGTACTTC

d_call: -
cdr3_length: 15
v_call: TRBV5-6
j_call: TRBJ1-2
clone_size: -
cdr3_aa: CASSLGETAAYGYTF
cdr3_nt: TGTGCCAGCAGCTTGGGCGAAACAGCTGCCTATGGCTACACCTTC

d_call: TRBD2
cdr3_length: 13
v_call: TRBV6-1
j_call: TRBJ2-7
clone_size: -
cdr3_aa: CASTGTSGSPQYF
cdr3_nt: TGTGCCAGTACCGGGACTAGCGGGAGCCCGCAGTACTTC

d_call: -
cdr3_length: 13
v_call: TRBV7-9
j_call: TRBJ2-5
clone_size: -
cdr3_aa: CASTPRGIETQYF
cdr3_nt: TGTGCCAGCACCCCTAGGGGGATAGAGACCCAGTACTTC

d_call: TRBD1
cdr3_length: 15
v_call: TRBV28
j_call: TRBJ1-2
clone_size: -
cdr3_aa: CASSFNPGTGEGYTF
cdr3_nt: TGTGCCAGCAGTTTTAATCCCGGGACAGGGGAAGGCTACACCTTC

d_call: -
cdr3_length: 14
v_call: TRBV13
j_call: TRBJ2-7
clone_size: few
cdr3_aa: CASSDLTGSYEQYF
cdr3_nt: TGTGCCAGCAGCGACCTGACGGGCTCCTACGAGCAGTACTTC

d_call: TRBD2
cdr3_length: 18
v_call: TRBV20-1
j_call: TRBJ2-3
clone_size: many
cdr3_aa: CSARDLMVASGSTDTQYF
cdr3_nt: TGCAGTGCTAGAGATCTTATGGTGGCTAGCGGTAGCACAGATACGCAGTATTTT

d_call: TRBD2
cdr3_length: 14
v_call: TRBV4-2
j_call: TRBJ2-3
clone_size: -
cdr3_aa: CASSRLAVGDTQYF
cdr3_nt: TGTGCCAGCAGCCGACTAGCGGTGGGAGATACGCAGTATTTT

d_call: TRBD2
cdr3_length: 14
v_call: TRBV11-2
j_call: TRBJ2-3
clone_size: -
cdr3_aa: CASSWRGGADTQYF
cdr3_nt: TGTGCCAGCAGCTGGCGCGGGGGGGCGGATACGCAGTATTTT

d_call: TRBD2
cdr3_length: 17
v_call: TRBV5-4
j_call: TRBJ2-1
clone_size: -
cdr3_aa: CASSRGLAGGLGNEQFF
cdr3_nt: TGTGCCAGCAGCAGGGGACTAGCGGGAGGGCTCGGAAATGAGCAGTTCTTC

d_call: TRBD1
cdr3_length: 14
v_call: TRBV6-2/TRBV6-3
j_call: TRBJ2-7
clone_size: -
cdr3_aa: CASLPRQGYGEQYF
cdr3_nt: TGTGCCAGCCTCCCAAGACAGGGCTACGGGGAGCAGTACTTC

d_call: -
cdr3_length: 14
v_call: TRBV12-3/TRBV12-4
j_call: TRBJ2-2
clone_size: -
cdr3_aa: CASSSIRRAGELFF
cdr3_nt: TGTGCCAGCAGTTCGATTAGGCGGGCCGGGGAGCTGTTTTTT

d_call: -
cdr3_length: 18
v_call: TRBV21-1
j_call: TRBJ1-2
clone_size: -
cdr3_aa: CASSKALSGTSCPHGYTF
cdr3_nt: TGTGCCAGCAGCAAGGCCCTCTCCGGGACATCCTGCCCCCATGGCTACACCTTC

d_call: -
cdr3_length: 10
v_call: TRBV27
j_call: TRBJ2-7
clone_size: many
cdr3_aa: CASVSWEQYF
cdr3_nt: TGTGCCAGCGTGTCCTGGGAGCAGTACTTC

d_call: -
cdr3_length: 14
v_call: TRBV6-5
j_call: TRBJ1-2
clone_size: -
cdr3_aa: CASRRTETGYGYTF
cdr3_nt: TGTGCCAGCAGGCGAACAGAGACCGGCTATGGCTACACCTTC

d_call: -
cdr3_length: 14
v_call: TRBV18
j_call: TRBJ1-1
clone_size: -
cdr3_aa: CAGSPDQENTEAFF
cdr3_nt: TGTGCCGGCTCACCTGATCAGGAGAACACTGAAGCTTTCTTT

d_call: -
cdr3_length: 13
v_call: TRBV6-1
j_call: TRBJ1-1
clone_size: -
cdr3_aa: CASTIRADTEAFF
cdr3_nt: TGTGCCAGCACCATCAGGGCGGACACTGAAGCTTTCTTT

d_call: TRBD1
cdr3_length: 14
v_call: TRBV12-5
j_call: TRBJ1-2
clone_size: -
cdr3_aa: CASGSGTGSFGYTF
cdr3_nt: TGTGCTAGTGGTTCCGGGACAGGGTCATTTGGCTACACCTTC

d_call: -
cdr3_length: 15
v_call: TRBV3-1
j_call: TRBJ1-2
clone_size: -
cdr3_aa: CASSLRDLEVYGYTF
cdr3_nt: TGTGCCAGCAGCCTGCGGGATCTGGAGGTCTATGGCTACACCTTC

d_call: TRBD2
cdr3_length: 15
v_call: TRBV28
j_call: TRBJ2-7
clone_size: once
cdr3_aa: CASSYFSREGYEQYF
cdr3_nt: TGTGCCAGCAGCTATTTCTCGCGGGAGGGCTACGAGCAGTACTTC

d_call: -
cdr3_length: 14
v_call: TRBV6-1
j_call: TRBJ2-1
clone_size: -
cdr3_aa: CASNMTPGNNEQFF
cdr3_nt: TGTGCCAGCAACATGACTCCGGGAAACAATGAGCAGTTCTTC